This T cell receptor beta chain derives from a study of EBV T-cell therapy then PD-1 blockade in nasopharyngeal carcinoma. The CDR3 has 16 residues. Trimming cost V 2 bases and J 3 bases; bases outside gene matches: 2. In germline, CDR1 is SGHTA, CDR2 FQGNSA. Here immunoSEQ multiplex PCR was the method, and the copy in TCRdb shows in-frame clones only, minus some. The table has under 30,000 clones, about 87% seen once. In the case of this clone: The antigen is undetermined. Additional DNA sequences in this sample encode the identical CDR3.

As to treatment: AdE1-LMPpoly-expanded autologous EBV-specific T-cell therapy followed by anti-PD-1 nivolumab. The chain carries TRBV7-2 and TRBJ2-7, with 15 positions matching TRBD2. The material sequenced was CD8+ T cells from blood, taken at approximately day 62 from a patient whose treatment included autologous EBV-specific T cells and nivolumab. The receptor comes from a man aged 40-50 years with nasopharyngeal carcinoma. This chain's CDR3 is CASSLLGLAGGYEQYF. The CDR3, as DNA: TGTGCCAGCAGCTTATTGGGACTAGCGGGGGGCTACGAGCAGTACTTC.